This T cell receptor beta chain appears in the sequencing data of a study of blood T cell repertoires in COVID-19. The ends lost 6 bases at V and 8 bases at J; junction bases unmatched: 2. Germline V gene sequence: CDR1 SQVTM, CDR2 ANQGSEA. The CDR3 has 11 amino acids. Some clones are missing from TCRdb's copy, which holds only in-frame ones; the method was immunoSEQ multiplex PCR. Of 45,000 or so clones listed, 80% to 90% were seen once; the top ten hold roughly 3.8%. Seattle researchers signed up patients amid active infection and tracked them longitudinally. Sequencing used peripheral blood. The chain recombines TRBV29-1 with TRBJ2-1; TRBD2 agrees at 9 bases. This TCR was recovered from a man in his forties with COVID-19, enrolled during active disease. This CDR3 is CSVVAGDEQFF. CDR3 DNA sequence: TGCAGCGTGGTAGCGGGAGATGAGCAGTTCTTC.